This T cell receptor beta chain was retrieved from a study of T cells in Graves' hyperthyroidism and ophthalmopathy. Diagnosing involved the use of clinical symptoms, serum thyroxine and TRAb, thyroid ultrasound and orbital computed tomography. Details on this clonotype: Its target is unknown.

Study results and caveats: Progression to ophthalmopathy was predicted a median of approximately 6.4 months early. Classification by a 13 V-J model distinguished ophthalmopathy from stable hyperthyroidism.

The CDR3 regions of TCR beta were amplified from RNA transcripts. Using the HTBI primer set, a first-round RT-PCR was run on the TCR CDR3. In TCRdb, the multiplex PCR reads were re-called with MiXCR into one record per CDR3 protein. The sample has 480,000 or so distinct CDR3 sequences, approximately 48% seen once; the top ten hold about two fifths. The CDR3 runs to 14 residues. Germline values: CDR1 SEHNR, CDR2 FQNEAQ (reference sequence). Trimming stripped 4 bases from V and 1 base from J, with 10 bases between. The specimen sequenced was peripheral blood or thyroid tissue (not recorded which). This receptor was identified in an adult woman with Graves' disease, either hyperthyroidism or ophthalmopathy (not recorded which). The rearrangement uses TRBV7-9 and TRBJ2-5, with a weak D call TRBD1 (6 bases). The CDR3 sequence: CASSSGQIQETQYF. CDR3 in DNA: TGTGCCAGCAGCTCCGGACAGATCCAAGAGACCCAGTACTTC.